Each of the 7 T cell receptor beta chains below was sequenced from the same sample in a study of blood T cell repertoires in COVID-19. Some clones are missing from TCRdb's copy, which holds only in-frame ones; the method was immunoSEQ multiplex PCR. The sample includes approximately 200,000 clones, about 81% of them seen just once. Specimen: peripheral blood. These receptors were collected from a woman of 80 years or more with COVID-19, enrolled during active disease.

The chain uses TRBV7-2 and TRBJ2-5, with 8 bases identical to TRBD2. The germline V gene has CDR1 SGHTA and CDR2 FQGNSA. The ends lost 1 base at V and 5 bases at J; junction bases unmatched: 6. The CDR3 length is 15 residues. CDR3 nucleotide sequence: TGTGCCAGCAGCTTAGAAAGCGGGGGCGGGGAGACCCAGTACTTC. Amino acids: CASSLESGGGETQYF.

The chain uses TRBV5-4 and TRBJ1-6; TRBD1 matches 7 bases. The CDR3 totals 13 residues. In germline, CDR1 is SGHNT, CDR2 YYREEE (reference sequence). V lost 5 bases, J lost 10 bases, and 6 bases stayed unmatched. The CDR3 bases are TGTGCCAGCAGTCCGGGACAGTGGTCACCCCTCCACTTT. Translating gives CASSPGQWSPLHF.

This rearrangement joins TRBV5-4 to TRBJ2-6; tentatively, D is TRBD2 (6 bases). The CDR3 has 16 amino acids. Per the germline V gene, CDR1 is SGHNT and CDR2 is YYREEE (reference sequence). V shed 4 bases and J shed 0 bases, with 11 bases lying between them. The CDR3 region has the DNA TGTGCCAGCAGCCGGGGACTTGCCTCTGGGGCCAACGTCCTGACTTTC. It encodes CASSRGLASGANVLTF.

The rearrangement joins TRBV19 to TRBJ2-5; TRBD2 matches at 11 bases. Germline loops: CDR1 LNHDA, CDR2 SQIVND (reference sequence). Trimming removed 5 bases from V and 1 base from J; junction bases left unmatched: 15. This CDR3 spans 19 amino acids. CDR3 nucleotide sequence: TGTGCCAGTAGTTCAAGACTAGCGGGGAGAACCCTAACCCAAGAGACCCAGTACTTC. It specifies CASSSRLAGRTLTQETQYF.

This sequence joins TRBV14 and TRBJ2-2; the match to TRBD2 covers 11 bases. The CDR3 consists of 18 residues. With 1 base clipped from V and 7 bases from J, the junction kept 11 bases outside the gene matches. Germline loops: CDR1 SGHDN, CDR2 FVKESK. In nucleotides, the CDR3 is TGTGCCAGCAGCCAAGTCTTGCGACTAGCGGGATATGGCGGGGAGCTGTTTTTT. Amino acid sequence: CASSQVLRLAGYGGELFF.

This rearrangement joins TRBV10-2 to TRBJ2-1; possible D gene TRBD2, 5 bases. The V gene's germline CDR1 is WSHSY and CDR2 SAAADI. The CDR3 consists of 10 residues. Trimming cost V 4 bases and J 13 bases, with 8 bases left between them. The CDR3 protein is CASSGRGQFF. CDR3 nucleotide sequence: TGCGCCAGCAGTGGACGGGGTCAGTTCTTC.

The J gene is TRBJ2-4, the V gene TRBV19, with TRBD1 identical over 10 bases. The germline V gene encodes CDR1 LNHDA and CDR2 SQIVND (reference sequence). Germline trimming cut 6 bases from V and 7 bases from J; bases unmatched to any gene: 15. The CDR3 extends over 17 amino acids. CDR3 residues: CASSHTWEGQGRNIQYF. In nucleotides, the CDR3 is TGTGCCAGTAGCCACACCTGGGAGGGACAGGGGAGGAACATTCAGTACTTC.